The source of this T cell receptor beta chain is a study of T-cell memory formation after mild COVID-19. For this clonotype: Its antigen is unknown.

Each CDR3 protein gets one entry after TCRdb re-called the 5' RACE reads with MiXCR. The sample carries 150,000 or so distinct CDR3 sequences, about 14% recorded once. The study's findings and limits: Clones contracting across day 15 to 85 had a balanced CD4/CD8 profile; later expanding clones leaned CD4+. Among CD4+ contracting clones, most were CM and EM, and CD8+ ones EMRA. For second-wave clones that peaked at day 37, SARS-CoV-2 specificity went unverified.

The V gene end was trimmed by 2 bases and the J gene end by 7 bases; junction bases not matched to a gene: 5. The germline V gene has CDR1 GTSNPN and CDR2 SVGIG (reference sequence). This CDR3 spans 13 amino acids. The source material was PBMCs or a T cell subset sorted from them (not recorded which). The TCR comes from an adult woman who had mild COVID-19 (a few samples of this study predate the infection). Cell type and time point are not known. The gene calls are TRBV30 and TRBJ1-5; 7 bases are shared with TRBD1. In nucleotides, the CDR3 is TGTGCCTGGAGTCGACAGGGAGGGCAGCCCCAGCATTTT. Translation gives CAWSRQGGQPQHF.